The source of this T cell receptor beta chain is a study of T cell responses to AZD1222 COVID-19 vaccine. Profiling relied on immunoSEQ multiplex PCR, and the TCRdb table lists in-frame clones only, not all of them. The sample contains under 40,000 clones, 85% to 90% of which appear only once. Trimming left V 1 base short and J 3 bases short, with 16 bases between. CDR1 SGHTA and CDR2 FQGNSA come from the germline V gene. There are 16 residues in the CDR3. Note on this clone: Its antigen is unknown.

Study-level results: Nearly half of spike-specific TCRs reportedly target variant regions that are unmutated in the B.1.351 and B.1.1.7 variants. Vaccine-associated CD4 TCRs spanned spike, dominant at 160-218 and 743-854. Most donors were white British and more were female, and clonal diversity was possibly underestimated. Spike-specific TCR breadth and depth both grew after two AZD1222 doses.

The sequence was collected from an adult in good health. J is TRBJ2-7 and V is TRBV7-2, with a possible D match to TRBD2 (5 bases). The material was peripheral blood, obtained on day 0 of AZD1222 vaccination. The DNA for the CDR3 is TGTGCCAGCAGCTTAGTGGGAGCGGCCCTAAACTACGAGCAGTACTTC. Amino acids: CASSLVGAALNYEQYF. The entire variable domain, with the rest obtained from reference TRBV7-2 and TRBJ2-7, is as follows: GAGVSQSPSNKVTEKGKDVELRCDPISGHTALYWYRQSLGQGLEFLIYFQGNSAPDKSGLPSDRFSAERTGGSVSTLTIQRTQQEDSAVYLCASSLVGAALNYEQYFGPGTRLTVT.